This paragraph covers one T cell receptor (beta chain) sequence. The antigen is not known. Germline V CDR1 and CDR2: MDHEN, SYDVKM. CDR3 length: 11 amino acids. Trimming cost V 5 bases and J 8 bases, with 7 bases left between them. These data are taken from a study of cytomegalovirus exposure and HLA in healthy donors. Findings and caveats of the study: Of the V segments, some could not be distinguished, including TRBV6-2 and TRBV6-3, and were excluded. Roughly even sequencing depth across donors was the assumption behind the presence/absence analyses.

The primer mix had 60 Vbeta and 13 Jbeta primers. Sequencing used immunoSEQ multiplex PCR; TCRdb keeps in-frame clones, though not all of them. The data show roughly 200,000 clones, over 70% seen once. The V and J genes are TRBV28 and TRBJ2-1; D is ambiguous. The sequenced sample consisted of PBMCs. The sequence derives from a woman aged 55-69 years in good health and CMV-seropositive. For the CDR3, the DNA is TGTGCCAGCAGTACTCGGGATGAGCAGTTCTTC. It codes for CASSTRDEQFF.